This T cell receptor (beta chain) was sequenced in a study of blood T cell repertoires in COVID-19. About the study: The United States, Italy and Spain provided the acute and convalescent COVID-19 samples. From T cells, B-cell-depleted T cells, or PBMCs came the material, which was cDNA or gDNA.

The junction had 13 bases not matched to a gene; V was cut back by 6 bases and J by 4 bases. Looked up from germline, CDR1 is MNHEY and CDR2 is SMNVEV (reference sequence). This CDR3 has 17 amino acids. As handled by the study authors: Amplifying reference gene primers gave estimates of nucleated cell counts. TCRdb's table, derived via immunoSEQ multiplex PCR, lists solely in-frame clones and lacks some. From that table come the V and J calls and clone size; the DNA was used to work out D and trimming. There are about 230,000 clones in the sample; around 83% occur only once, and about 0.91% lies in the top ten.

The J gene is TRBJ1-2, the V gene TRBV27; TRBD1 agrees at 11 bases. This clonotype was sampled from a man in his forties with acute or convalescent COVID-19. The sample consisted of peripheral blood. This chain's CDR3 is CASRFKVGTGGIYGYTF. CDR3 nucleotides: TGTGCCAGCAGGTTTAAAGTTGGGACAGGGGGTATCTATGGCTACACCTTC.